The clone carrying this T cell receptor (beta chain) showed up just once. What it recognizes is unknown. TCRdb's table, derived via immunoSEQ multiplex PCR, lists solely in-frame clones and lacks some. Of 100,000 to 120,000 clones detected, roughly 86% appear once; the ten largest clones hold over 3%. The CDR3 has 16 amino acids. After removal of 4 bases from V and 5 bases from J, the junction contained 13 bases not matched to a gene. Germline lookup yields CDR1 SGHRS and CDR2 YFSETQ. The donors were in the roughly 110-subject validation cohort, distinct from the roughly 700-subject first cohort. The entry originates in a study of cytomegalovirus exposure and HLA in healthy donors. Study-level information: The 90 to 150 validation repertoires, a later analysis reported, used the same platform as the 600 to 700 repertoires from the first cohort. Whole-study results and caveats: Cytomegalovirus association was listed for under 200 TCR beta chains.

The receptor was derived from a woman under 30 in good health and CMV-seropositive. The gene calls are TRBV5-1 and TRBJ1-2; 8 bases line up with TRBD1. Input material: PBMCs. CDR3 residues: CASSVLPGQASYGYTF. CDR3 coding DNA: TGCGCCAGCAGCGTCCTACCGGGACAGGCTTCATATGGCTACACCTTC.